This record concerns one T cell receptor (beta chain) sequence. Authors' data handling: Amplifying reference gene primers gave estimates of nucleated cell counts. Clones were read by immunoSEQ multiplex PCR, and TCRdb kept only the in-frame ones, dropping some. The V and J calls and clone size come from that table; D and trimming were worked out from the DNA. The sample records about 82,000 clones, around 82% being singletons. This sample was included in a study of blood T cell repertoires in COVID-19. Study as a whole: Material from acute and convalescent COVID-19 was sourced from the United States, Italy and Spain. PBMCs, B-cell-depleted T cells, or T cells were the source of the cDNA or gDNA that made up the material.

V lost 5 bases, J lost 13 bases, and 12 bases lay in between. The V gene's germline CDR1 is SEHNR and CDR2 FQNEAQ (reference sequence). CDR3 length: 11 amino acids. Sequencing input: peripheral blood. The clonotype comes from a woman aged 55-69 years with acute or convalescent COVID-19. This rearrangement joins TRBV7-9 to TRBJ1-5; D unclear. The CDR3 sequence: CASSKGPGQHF. Written as DNA, the CDR3 is TGTGCCAGCAGCAAAGGCCCGGGACAGCATTTT.